This record covers a single TCR beta chain. This specimen comes from a study of long-term antiretroviral therapy in people with HIV. The assay, immunoSEQ v3.0, was run at survey level. Generated by immunoSEQ multiplex PCR, the TCRdb table keeps only in-frame clones and is missing some. The sample has about 19,000 clones, 79% seen once. Germline CDR1 reads SGHTA; CDR2 reads FQGNSA. The CDR3 consists of 12 residues. V was cut by 4 bases and J by 6 bases, with 10 bases left in between. The TCR comes from a young man with HIV. The source was unsorted PBMCs, collected at the start of antiretroviral therapy, before treatment. The gene calls are TRBV7-2 and TRBJ2-7, with D tentatively TRBD1 (6 bases). The CDR3 nucleotides read TGTGCCAGCAGCTCACAGGGCCGCGAGCAGTACTTC. Protein: CASSSQGREQYF.